This T cell receptor (beta chain) was retrieved from a study of shared clonotypes between healthy human individuals. Study-wide points: The study sampled only blood, and tissue repertoires likely differ. The study found roughly 5.3% of naive CD4 clonotypes shared across a handful of donors. In general, naive subsets displayed greater estimated richness than memory subsets did.

The protocol was immunoSEQ multiplex PCR, while the TCRdb copy is restricted to in-frame clones and leaves out a portion. This repertoire shows fewer than 850,000 clones, 90% found once; its top ten account for more than 30%. Comment on this clone: The antigen is undetermined.

The germline CDR1 and CDR2 sequences are SEHNR and FQNEAQ (reference sequence). Deletions cut 6 bases from V and 1 base from J, with 15 bases between. This CDR3 spans 15 amino acids. The genes are TRBV7-9 and TRBJ1-2; D uncertain. The TCR originated in a man aged 18 to 29 in good health. Some clones in this sample may be carry-over from other donors' samples. What was sequenced was memory CD8+ T cells from PBMCs. The subset is: CD45RO+ cells pooled with CCR7-negative TemRA cells. The CDR3: CASSQGEYLNYGYTF. CDR3 DNA: TGTGCCAGCAGTCAAGGAGAGTATCTTAACTATGGCTACACCTTC. Combining the CDR3 with reference TRBV7-9 and TRBJ1-2 gives the whole variable domain DTGVSQNPRHKITKRGQNVTFRCDPISEHNRLYWYRQTLGQGPEFLTYFQNEAQLEKSRLLSDRFSAERPKGSFSTLEIQRTEQGDSAMYLCASSQGEYLNYGYTFGSGTRLTVV.